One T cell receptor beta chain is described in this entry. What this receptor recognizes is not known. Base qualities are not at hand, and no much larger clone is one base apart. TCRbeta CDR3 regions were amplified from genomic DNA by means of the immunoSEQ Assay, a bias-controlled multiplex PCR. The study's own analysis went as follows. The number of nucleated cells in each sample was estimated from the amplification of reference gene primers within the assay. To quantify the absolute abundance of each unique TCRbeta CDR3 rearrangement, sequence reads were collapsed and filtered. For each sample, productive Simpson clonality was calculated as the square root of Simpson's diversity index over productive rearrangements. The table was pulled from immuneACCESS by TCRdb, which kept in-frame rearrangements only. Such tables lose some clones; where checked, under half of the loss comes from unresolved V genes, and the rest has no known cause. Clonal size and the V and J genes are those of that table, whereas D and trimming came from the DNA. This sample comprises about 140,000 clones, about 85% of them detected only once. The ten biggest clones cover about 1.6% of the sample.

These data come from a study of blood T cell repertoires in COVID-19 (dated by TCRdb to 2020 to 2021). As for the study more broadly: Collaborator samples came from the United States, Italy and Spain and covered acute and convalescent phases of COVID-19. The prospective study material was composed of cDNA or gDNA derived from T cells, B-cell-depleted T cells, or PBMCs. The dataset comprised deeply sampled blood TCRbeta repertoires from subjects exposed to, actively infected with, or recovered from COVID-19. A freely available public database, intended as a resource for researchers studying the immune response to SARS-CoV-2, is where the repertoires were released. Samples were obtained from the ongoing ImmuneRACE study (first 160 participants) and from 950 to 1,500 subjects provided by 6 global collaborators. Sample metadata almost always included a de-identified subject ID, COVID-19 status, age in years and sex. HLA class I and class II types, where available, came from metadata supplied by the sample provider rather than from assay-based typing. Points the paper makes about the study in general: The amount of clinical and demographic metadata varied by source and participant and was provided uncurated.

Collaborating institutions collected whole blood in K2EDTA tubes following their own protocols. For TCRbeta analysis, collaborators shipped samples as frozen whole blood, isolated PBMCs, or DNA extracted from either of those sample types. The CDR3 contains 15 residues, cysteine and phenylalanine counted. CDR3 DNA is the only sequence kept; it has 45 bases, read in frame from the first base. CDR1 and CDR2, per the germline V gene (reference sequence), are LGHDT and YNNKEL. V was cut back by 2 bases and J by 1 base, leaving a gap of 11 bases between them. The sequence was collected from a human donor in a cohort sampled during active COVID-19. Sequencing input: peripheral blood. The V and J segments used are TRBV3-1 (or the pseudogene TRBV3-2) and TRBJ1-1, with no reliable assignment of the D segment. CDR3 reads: CASSQHWAENTEAFF. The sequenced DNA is TGTGCCAGCAGCCAACATTGGGCAGAGAACACTGAAGCTTTCTTT.